This T cell receptor (beta chain) was recovered during a study of T cell responses to AZD1222 COVID-19 vaccine. Data came from immunoSEQ multiplex PCR; TCRdb stores just in-frame clones and leaves some out. The sample contains some 180,000 clones, about 93% of which appear only once. There are 16 residues in the CDR3. Germline CDR1 and CDR2: SNHLY and FYNNEI. Germline trimming cut 4 bases from V and 7 bases from J; bases unmatched to any gene: 9. The rearrangement uses TRBV2 and TRBJ1-6, with TRBD1 matching 8 bases. The TCR sequence derives from an adult who received the AZD1222 COVID-19 vaccine. The sequencing used peripheral blood, collected 28 days after the second AZD1222 dose. CDR3 bases: TGTGCCAGCAGTGTTGAGCCAGGGGGCCAAAATTCACCCCTCCACTTT. Amino acid sequence: CASSVEPGGQNSPLHF.